In this sample, the clone carrying this T cell receptor beta chain turned up a few times. Its antigen is not identified. This sample is drawn from a study of CD8 T cells in ankylosing spondylitis. TCRdb used MiXCR to reprocess the 5' RACE reads, holding one entry per CDR3 protein. The top ten hold 7.5% to 9% of the sample, which has some 290,000 distinct CDR3 sequences, about 19% seen once. General study points: The clones that were linked to disease were reported to be significantly enriched in matched synovial fluid samples from ankylosing spondylitis patients. Prior literature has documented some motif variants in synovial fluid and blood from reactive arthritis.

The CDR3 runs 18 residues. In germline, CDR1 is SGHRS, CDR2 YFSETQ. The ends lost 4 bases at V and 2 bases at J; junction bases unmatched: 13. The gene calls are TRBV5-1 and TRBJ2-3, with 10 positions matching TRBD1. Specimen: blood, either unsorted or a sorted T cell fraction (not recorded which). The source of this sequence is a male donor with ankylosing spondylitis or in good health (not recorded which). This CDR3 reads CASSPRAGQGILTDTQYF. The CDR3 bases are TGCGCCAGCAGCCCTCGGGCGGGACAGGGGATCCTCACAGATACGCAGTATTTT.